Listed below are T cell receptor beta chains from one sample, sequenced in a study of CD8+ T cells in alopecia areata. Generated by immunoSEQ multiplex PCR, the TCRdb table keeps only in-frame clones and is missing some. The sample lists 100,000 to 120,000 clones, roughly 56% occurring once. The material sequenced was CD4+ T cells sorted from blood, taken at week 24, from a patient treated with tofacitinib. The receptors come from a human donor with alopecia areata. Both conserved end residues are part of each CDR3. A D gene is named only where the DNA matches it firmly. Only some rows state a clone size, as once, few, many or a class for expanded clones.

>TRBV7-2|TRBD2|TRBJ2-3|NA
TGTGCCAGCAGCTTAGCACTAGCGGGGGTTGTAGCAGATACGCAGTATTTT
CASSLALAGVVADTQYF
>TRBV7-9|NA|TRBJ2-5|NA
TGTGCCAGCAGCTTACGGATCCAGGGAGAAGAGACCCAGTACTTC
CASSLRIQGEETQYF
>TRBV5-6|TRBD1|TRBJ1-6|NA
TGTGCCAGCAGCTGGGGACAGTCCAATTCACCCCTCCACTTT
CASSWGQSNSPLHF
>TRBV7-2|NA|TRBJ2-3|NA
TGTGCCAGCAGCTTAGGAAGGGGAGCGGCGGCAGATACGCAGTATTTT
CASSLGRGAAADTQYF
>TRBV5-1|NA|TRBJ2-7|few
TGCGCCAGCAGTCCCGACAGCAAGCCCCACTACGAGCAGTACTTC
CASSPDSKPHYEQYF
>TRBV2|NA|TRBJ1-5|NA
TGTGCCAGCAGGAGGGGGAATAGCAATCAGCCCCAGCATTTT
CASRRGNSNQPQHF
>TRBV4-1|TRBD2|TRBJ2-5|NA
TGCGCCAGCAGCCGAGCGGGGGGGCTGGAGGAGACCCAGTACTTC
CASSRAGGLEETQYF
>TRBV5-1|NA|TRBJ2-7|NA
TGCGCCAGCAGCTTGCGGTCCTACGAGCAGTACTTC
CASSLRSYEQYF
>TRBV4-1|TRBD2|TRBJ2-5|NA
TGCGCCAGCAGCCAATTCCCCAGCGGGGGGTACCAAGAGACCCAGTACTTC
CASSQFPSGGYQETQYF
>TRBV7-9|NA|TRBJ2-5|NA
TGTGCCAGCAGCCCGAATGCGCACGGCGCACTGGGGACCCAGTACTTC
CASSPNAHGALGTQYF
>TRBV29-1|TRBD1|TRBJ1-1|few
TGCAGCGTGGGGGACAGGGGGCGCGGTTCTGAAGCTTTCTTT
CSVGDRGRGSEAFF
>TRBV5-1|NA|TRBJ2-3|NA
TGCGCCAGCAGCTTGGGGGCTAATCCCTCGCAGTATTTT
CASSLGANPSQYF
>TRBV29-1|TRBD1|TRBJ2-7|few
TGCAGCGCCGACACCGGGACAGGGTACGAGCAGTACTTC
CSADTGTGYEQYF
>TRBV14|NA|TRBJ1-4|many
TGTGCCAGCAGCCTAAGTCCGTTATGGGAAAAACTGTTTTTT
CASSLSPLWEKLFF
>TRBV19|NA|TRBJ1-6|NA
TGTGCCAGTAGTCCTCTTCTGGATTCACCCCTCCACTTT
CASSPLLDSPLHF
>TRBV5-1|NA|TRBJ2-5|NA
TGCGCCAGCAGCTTGGACAGGGTAGAAGAGACCCAGTACTTC
CASSLDRVEETQYF
>TRBV5-4|TRBD2|TRBJ2-5|NA
TGTGCCAGCGGCCTGGGGGGACTAGCGGGGGCCACCGGGGAGACCCAGTACTTC
CASGLGGLAGATGETQYF
>TRBV9|NA|TRBJ1-2|few
TGTGCCAGCAGCACCGGACAGACGTATGGCTACACCTTC
CASSTGQTYGYTF
>TRBV2|NA|TRBJ1-2|NA
TGTGCCAGCAGTGCCAGAACAGGGACCTATGGCTACACCTTC
CASSARTGTYGYTF
>TRBV5-1|NA|TRBJ2-7|NA
TGCGCCAGCAGCTTGGATGGGACGGCCTCCTACGAGCAGTACTTC
CASSLDGTASYEQYF
>TRBV6-5|TRBD1|TRBJ1-2|NA
TGTGCCAGCAGTACCCCGGGACAGGGGGCCTACACCTTC
CASSTPGQGAYTF
>TRBV2|NA|TRBJ2-1|few
TGTGCCAGCAGTACCTACGTTGGGGAGCAGTTCTTC
CASSTYVGEQFF
>TRBV2|NA|TRBJ2-5|NA
TGTGCCAGCAGTCAGGGGTCCCCAGAGACCCAGTACTTC
CASSQGSPETQYF
>TRBV29-1|NA|TRBJ1-2|NA
TGCAGCGTTGATTCTGCGACAGAAGGCTATGGCTACACCTTC
CSVDSATEGYGYTF
>TRBV2|NA|TRBJ1-2|NA
TGTGCCAGCAGCTTCGTCCCAGCGGACTATGGCTACACCTTC
CASSFVPADYGYTF
>TRBV29-1|TRBD1|TRBJ1-1|NA
TGCAGCGTTGCCGGGACAGGGGATCCCATGAACACTGAAGCTTTCTTT
CSVAGTGDPMNTEAFF
>TRBV25-1|TRBD2|TRBJ2-3|NA
TGTGCCAGCAGTGCAGCAGGGACTAGCGGATACTATTTT
CASSAAGTSGYYF
>TRBV6-5|NA|TRBJ2-3|NA
TGTGCCAGCTGGAGACCGGGGACAGATACGCAGTATTTT
CASWRPGTDTQYF
>TRBV29-1|NA|TRBJ1-1|few
TGCAGCGTTGAACAGTACACTGAAGCTTTCTTT
CSVEQYTEAFF
>TRBV30|NA|TRBJ1-1|NA
TGTGCCTGGAGATTAGGTGGGAACACTGAAGCTTTCTTT
CAWRLGGNTEAFF
>TRBV5-1|NA|TRBJ1-6|NA
TGCGCCAGCAGCTTGGAGGTCCCAGGATCACCCCTCCACTTT
CASSLEVPGSPLHF
>TRBV4-2|NA|TRBJ1-5|few
TGTGCCAGCAGCCAAGATGCCCCCTCAGGGGATAAGTATTTT
CASSQDAPSGDKYF
>TRBV7-3|TRBD2|TRBJ2-3|NA
TGTGCCAGCAGCTTAATGGCGGGGGTGATAGATACGCAGTATTTT
CASSLMAGVIDTQYF
>TRBV20-1|TRBD1|TRBJ1-5|few
TGCAGTGTTGGACAGGATCAGCCCCAGCATTTT
CSVGQDQPQHF
>TRBV6-5|NA|TRBJ1-1|once
TGTGCCAGCACTATGGCGCCGAACACTGAAGCTTTCTTT
CASTMAPNTEAFF
>TRBV15|NA|TRBJ2-4|few
TGTGCCACCAGAGACCCTTCACTAGCCAAAAACATTCAGTACTTC
CATRDPSLAKNIQYF
>TRBV9|TRBD1|TRBJ2-1|NA
TGTGCCAGCAGCTTAGGACAGGGTGAGCAGTTCTTC
CASSLGQGEQFF
>TRBV27|NA|TRBJ2-5|NA
TGTGCCAGCAGTTCCAACCAAGAGACCCAGTACTTC
CASSSNQETQYF
>TRBV5-4|NA|TRBJ2-1|few
TGTGCCAGCAGCTTGGGGAGGGGGGACAATGAGCAGTTCTTC
CASSLGRGDNEQFF
>TRBV20-1|TRBD2|TRBJ2-7|NA
TGCAGTGCTAGATTTCGCGGGGGGGCCTACTTC
CSARFRGGAYF
>TRBV10-3|NA|TRBJ1-5|NA
TGTGCCATCAGTTCTAATAGCAATCAGCCCCAGCATTTT
CAISSNSNQPQHF
>TRBV7-2|NA|TRBJ2-1|NA
TGTGCCAGCAAATTCAGTGGGGACCCGGTGGCCGAGCAGTTCTTC
CASKFSGDPVAEQFF
>TRBV5-1|TRBD1|TRBJ2-1|NA
TGCGCCAGCAGCTCCGGGGCGGGACAGGGATACAATGAGCAGTTCTTC
CASSSGAGQGYNEQFF
>TRBV10-3|NA|TRBJ2-3|NA
TGTGCCATCAACAGAGCGCTCACAGATACGCAGTATTTT
CAINRALTDTQYF
>TRBV2|TRBD1|TRBJ1-2|few
TGTGCCAGCAGTGAAAGGGGACAGCCGGGGGAGGGCTACACCTTC
CASSERGQPGEGYTF
>TRBV4-1|NA|TRBJ2-5|NA
TGCGCCAGCAGCCAGTCACTAGCTCAAGAGACCCAGTACTTC
CASSQSLAQETQYF
>TRBV29-1|NA|TRBJ2-7|few
TGCAGCGTTGAAAAGATTGGCAGAGGTGGGCCCTACGAGCAGTACTTC
CSVEKIGRGGPYEQYF